The 9 T cell receptor beta chains below were found in one sample sequenced in a study of long-term antiretroviral therapy in people with HIV (dated by TCRdb to between 2021 and 2022). Sequencing of the TRB variable region was done with the immunoSEQ hsTCRB v3.0 assay at survey level resolution. TCRdb took this table from immuneACCESS and kept in-frame rearrangements with V and J called. Such tables lack part of the clones; where checked against another copy, unresolved V genes explain under half of the gap, and the rest is unexplained. The sample yields 15,000 or so clones; 70% to 90% were counted once. The ten largest clones capture 11% of the sample. Sequencing used unsorted PBMCs, obtained 6.2 years after starting antiretroviral therapy. These receptors came from a man aged 40-49 years with HIV.

The chain employs TRBV27 and TRBJ1-4; 7 nucleotides align to TRBD1. Germline loops: CDR1 MNHEY, CDR2 SMNVEV (reference sequence). J was trimmed by 8 bases and V by 6 bases; bases with no gene match: 6. The CDR3 is made up of 13 amino acids. CDR3 in amino acids: CASRTGVEEKLFF. CDR3 DNA sequence: TGTGCCAGCAGAACAGGGGTTGAGGAAAAACTGTTTTTT.

The rearrangement links TRBV28 to TRBJ2-5; 8 nucleotides align to TRBD2. Germline V CDR1 and CDR2: MDHEN, SYDVKM. The trim removed 3 bases at V and 1 base at J, leaving 4 bases unmatched. There are 15 residues in the CDR3. The CDR3 bases are TGTGCCAGCAGTTTCGCTAGCGGGCGCCAAGAGACCCAGTACTTC. Its protein is CASSFASGRQETQYF.

The rearrangement joins TRBV2 to TRBJ2-2; 8 nucleotides match TRBD1. The CDR3 runs 15 residues. The V gene's germline CDR1 is SNHLY and CDR2 FYNNEI. Trimming took 6 bases from V and 2 from J; bases not matched to a gene: 5. The CDR3 DNA reads TGTGCCAGCAGCGCCGGGACAGGAAACACCGGGGAGCTGTTTTTT. Protein: CASSAGTGNTGELFF.

The chain recombines TRBV19 with TRBJ2-3, with 8 nucleotides matching TRBD1. The CDR3 has 14 amino acids. Germline CDR1 LNHDA, CDR2 SQIVND (reference sequence). J gave up 3 bases and V 5 bases, and 4 bases lay outside the gene matches. The CDR3 nucleotides read TGTGCCAGTAGTCGACAGGGGAGAACAGATACGCAGTATTTT. It encodes CASSRQGRTDTQYF.

The V call is TRBV19, the J call TRBJ1-1; D is unclear. The CDR3 loop spans 12 amino acids. The germline V and J ends were trimmed by 6 bases and 1 base, with 6 bases remaining between them. CDR1 is LNHDA and CDR2 is SQIVND in the germline V gene (reference sequence). CDR3 residues: CASREENTEAFF. The CDR3 region has the DNA TGTGCCAGTAGGGAGGAGAACACTGAAGCTTTCTTT.

In its sample, this clone was seen once. The V call is TRBV7-9, the J call TRBJ2-7; D is unclear. Trimming pared 3 bases from V and 1 base from J, leaving 4 bases between. The CDR3 is 12 residues long. CDR1 is SEHNR and CDR2 is FQNEAQ in the germline V gene (reference sequence). DNA of the CDR3: TGTGCCAGCAGCTTCAGTTCCTACGAGCAGTACTTC. Translation: CASSFSSYEQYF.

The gene calls are TRBV4-2 and TRBJ2-2, with D tentatively TRBD2 (5 bases). CDR1 and CDR2 from the germline V gene are LGHNA and YNFKEQ. The CDR3 consists of 14 residues. V lost 4 bases to trimming and J lost 5 bases, with 11 bases between them. This chain's CDR3 is CASSPWPGTGELFF. In nucleotides, the CDR3 is TGTGCCAGCAGCCCCTGGCCGGGGACCGGGGAGCTGTTTTTT.

V and J are TRBV4-1 and TRBJ2-4; TRBD2 might be the D (6 bases). From germline, CDR1 is MGHRA and CDR2 YSYEKL. The CDR3 is made up of 14 amino acids. Trimming took 0 bases from V and 6 from J, leaving 9 bases between them. CDR3 region: CASSQERESNIQYF. CDR3 DNA: TGCGCCAGCAGCCAAGAACGGGAGTCAAACATTCAGTACTTC.

The V call is TRBV28, the J call TRBJ1-1; D possibly corresponds to TRBD1 (6 bases). The CDR3 length is 14 residues. Per germline, CDR1 MDHEN and CDR2 SYDVKM. The ends were cut back, 2 bases at V and 5 bases at J, with 12 bases in the middle. The CDR3 DNA is TGTGCCAGCAGTTTACGGGGGGCGTGGACTGAAGCTTTCTTT. It codes for CASSLRGAWTEAFF.